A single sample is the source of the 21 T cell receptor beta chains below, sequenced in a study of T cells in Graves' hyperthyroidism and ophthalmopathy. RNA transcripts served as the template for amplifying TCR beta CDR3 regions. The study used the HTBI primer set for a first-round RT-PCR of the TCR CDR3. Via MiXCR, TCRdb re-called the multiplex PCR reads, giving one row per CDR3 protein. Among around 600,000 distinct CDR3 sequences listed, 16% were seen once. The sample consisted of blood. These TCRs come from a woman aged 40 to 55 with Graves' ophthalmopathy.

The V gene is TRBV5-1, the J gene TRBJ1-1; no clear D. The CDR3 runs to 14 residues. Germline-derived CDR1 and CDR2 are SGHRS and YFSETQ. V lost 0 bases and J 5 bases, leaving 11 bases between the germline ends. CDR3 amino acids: CASSLAVSGTEAFF. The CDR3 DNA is TGCGCCAGCAGCTTGGCCGTGAGCGGGACTGAAGCTTTCTTT.

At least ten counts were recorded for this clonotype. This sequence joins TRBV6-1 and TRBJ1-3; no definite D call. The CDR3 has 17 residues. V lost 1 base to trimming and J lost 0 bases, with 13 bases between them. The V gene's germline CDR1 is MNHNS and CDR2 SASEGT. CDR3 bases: TGTGCCAGCAGTGAAGAATCAGGAACTCACTCTGGAAACACCATATATTTT. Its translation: CASSEESGTHSGNTIYF.

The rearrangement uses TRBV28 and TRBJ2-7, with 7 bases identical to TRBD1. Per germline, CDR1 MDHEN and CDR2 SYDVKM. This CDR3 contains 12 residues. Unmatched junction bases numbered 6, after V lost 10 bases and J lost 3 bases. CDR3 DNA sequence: TGTGCCACTGACAGGGAAGGCTACGAGCAGTACTTC. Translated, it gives CATDREGYEQYF.

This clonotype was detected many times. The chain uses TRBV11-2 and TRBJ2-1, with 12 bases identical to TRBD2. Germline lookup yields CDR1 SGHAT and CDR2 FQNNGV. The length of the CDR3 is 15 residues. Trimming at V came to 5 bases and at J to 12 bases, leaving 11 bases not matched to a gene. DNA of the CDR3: TGTGCCAGCAGCCCAGCTAGCGGGAGGGCCGTCGGGCAGTTCTTC. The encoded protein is CASSPASGRAVGQFF.

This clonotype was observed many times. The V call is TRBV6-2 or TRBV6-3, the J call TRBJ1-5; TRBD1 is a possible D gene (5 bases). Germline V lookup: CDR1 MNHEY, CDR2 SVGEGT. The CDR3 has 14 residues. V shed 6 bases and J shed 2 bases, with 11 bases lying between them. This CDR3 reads CASSDQGGNQPQHF. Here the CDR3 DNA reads TGTGCCAGCAGCGATCAGGGAGGCAATCAGCCCCAGCATTTT.

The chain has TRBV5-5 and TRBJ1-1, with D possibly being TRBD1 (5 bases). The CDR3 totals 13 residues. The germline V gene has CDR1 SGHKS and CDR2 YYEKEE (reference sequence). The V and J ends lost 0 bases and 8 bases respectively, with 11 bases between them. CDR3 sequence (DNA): TGTGCCAGCAGCTTGGGGGGGGACGGGGAAGCTTTCTTT. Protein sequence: CASSLGGDGEAFF.

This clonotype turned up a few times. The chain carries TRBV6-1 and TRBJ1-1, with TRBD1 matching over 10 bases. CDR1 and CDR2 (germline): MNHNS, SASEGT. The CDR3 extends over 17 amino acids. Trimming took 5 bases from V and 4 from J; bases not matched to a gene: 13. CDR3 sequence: CASSYGFLDRGLTEAFF. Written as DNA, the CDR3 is TGTGCCAGCAGTTATGGTTTTCTAGACAGGGGGCTCACTGAAGCTTTCTTT.

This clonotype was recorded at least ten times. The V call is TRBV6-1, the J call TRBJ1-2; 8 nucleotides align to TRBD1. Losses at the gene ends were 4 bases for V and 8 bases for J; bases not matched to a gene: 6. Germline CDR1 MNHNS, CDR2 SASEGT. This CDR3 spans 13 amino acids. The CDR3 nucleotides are TGTGCCAGCAGTGGACAGGGGAATGGGGGCTACACCTTC. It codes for CASSGQGNGGYTF.

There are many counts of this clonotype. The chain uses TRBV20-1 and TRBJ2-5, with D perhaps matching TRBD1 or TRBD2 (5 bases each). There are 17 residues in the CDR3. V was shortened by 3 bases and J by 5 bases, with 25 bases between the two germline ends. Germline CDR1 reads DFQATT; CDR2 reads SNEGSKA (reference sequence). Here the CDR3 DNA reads TGCAGTGCTAGTGGGGTCCGGGGCCCATCCGTCCTGGAGACCCAGTACTTC. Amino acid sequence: CSASGVRGPSVLETQYF.

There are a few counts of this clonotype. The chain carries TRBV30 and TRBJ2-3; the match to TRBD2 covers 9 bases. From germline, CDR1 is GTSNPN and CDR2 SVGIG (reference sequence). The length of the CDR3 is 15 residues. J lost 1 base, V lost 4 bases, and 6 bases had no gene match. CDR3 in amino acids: CAWNAGGWGTDTQYF. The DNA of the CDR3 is TGTGCCTGGAATGCGGGAGGGTGGGGCACAGATACGCAGTATTTT.

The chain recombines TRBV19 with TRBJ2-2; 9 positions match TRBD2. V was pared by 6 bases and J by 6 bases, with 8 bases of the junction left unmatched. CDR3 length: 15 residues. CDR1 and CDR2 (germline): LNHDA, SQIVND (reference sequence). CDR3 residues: CASRAGVAGAGELFF. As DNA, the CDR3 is TGTGCCAGTAGAGCTGGAGTAGCGGGAGCCGGGGAGCTGTTTTTT.

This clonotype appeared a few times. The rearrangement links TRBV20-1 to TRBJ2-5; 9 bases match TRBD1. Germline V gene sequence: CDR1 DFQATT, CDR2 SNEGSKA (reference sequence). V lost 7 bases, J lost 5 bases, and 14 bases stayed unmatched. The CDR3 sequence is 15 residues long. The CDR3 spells CSGFTGGWAGETQYF. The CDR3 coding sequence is TGCAGTGGCTTTACAGGGGGCTGGGCTGGTGAGACCCAGTACTTC.

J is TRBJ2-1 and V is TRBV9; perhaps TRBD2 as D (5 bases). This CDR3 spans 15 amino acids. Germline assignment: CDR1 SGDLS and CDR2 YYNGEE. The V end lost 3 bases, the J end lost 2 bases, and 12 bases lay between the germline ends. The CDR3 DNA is TGTGCCAGCAGCGGGGGAGAGACCGCCTACAATGAGCAGTTCTTC. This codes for CASSGGETAYNEQFF.

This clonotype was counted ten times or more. The CDR3 coding sequence is TGTGCCAGCAGTTTGCCCACTAGCGGGAGCTCCTACGAGCAGTACTTC. Residues: CASSLPTSGSSYEQYF. This chain connects TRBV28 to TRBJ2-7; 11 nucleotides agree with TRBD2. The J segment lost 0 bases and the V segment lost 3 bases, leaving 4 bases of the junction unmatched. Germline loops: CDR1 MDHEN, CDR2 SYDVKM. This CDR3 comprises 16 residues.

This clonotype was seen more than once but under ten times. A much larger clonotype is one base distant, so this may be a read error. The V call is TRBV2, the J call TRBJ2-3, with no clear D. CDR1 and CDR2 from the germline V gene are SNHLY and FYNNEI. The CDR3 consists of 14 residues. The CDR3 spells CVSRPAFSTDTQYF. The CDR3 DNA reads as TGTGTCAGCAGGCCAGCGTTTAGCACAGATACGCAGTATTTT.

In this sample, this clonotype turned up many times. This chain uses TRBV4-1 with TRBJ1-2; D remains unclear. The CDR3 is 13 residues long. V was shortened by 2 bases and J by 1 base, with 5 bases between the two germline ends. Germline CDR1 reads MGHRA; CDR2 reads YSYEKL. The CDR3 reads CASSQRFNYGYTF. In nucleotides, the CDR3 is TGCGCCAGCAGCCAAAGGTTTAACTATGGCTACACCTTC.

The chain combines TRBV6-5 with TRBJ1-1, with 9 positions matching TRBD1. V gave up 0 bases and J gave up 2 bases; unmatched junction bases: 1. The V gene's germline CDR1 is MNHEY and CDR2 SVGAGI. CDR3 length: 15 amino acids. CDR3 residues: CASSYSQGANTEAFF. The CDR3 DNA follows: TGTGCCAGCAGTTACTCACAGGGGGCTAACACTGAAGCTTTCTTT.

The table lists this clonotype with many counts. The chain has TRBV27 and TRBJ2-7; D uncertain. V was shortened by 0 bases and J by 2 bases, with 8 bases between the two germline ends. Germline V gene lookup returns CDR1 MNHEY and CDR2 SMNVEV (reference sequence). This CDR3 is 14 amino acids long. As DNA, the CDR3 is TGTGCCAGCAGTTTATCGTCCCAAACCTACGAGCAGTACTTC. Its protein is CASSLSSQTYEQYF.

The CDR3: CASRDTGGRGYTF. The CDR3 bases are TGTGCCAGCAGGGATACAGGGGGCCGTGGCTACACCTTC. The V and J genes are TRBV6-2 or TRBV6-3 and TRBJ1-2; TRBD1 aligns across 9 bases. There are 13 residues in the CDR3. The V and J ends lost 6 bases and 7 bases, in that order; junction bases with no gene match: 6. Germline values: CDR1 MNHEY, CDR2 SVGEGT.

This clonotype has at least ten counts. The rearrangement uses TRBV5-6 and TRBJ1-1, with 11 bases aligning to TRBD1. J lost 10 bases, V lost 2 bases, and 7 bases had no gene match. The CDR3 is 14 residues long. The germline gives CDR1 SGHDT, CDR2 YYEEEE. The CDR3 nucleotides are TGTGCCAGCAGCTTAGGGGACAGGGGGATCGGAGCTTTCTTT. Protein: CASSLGDRGIGAFF.

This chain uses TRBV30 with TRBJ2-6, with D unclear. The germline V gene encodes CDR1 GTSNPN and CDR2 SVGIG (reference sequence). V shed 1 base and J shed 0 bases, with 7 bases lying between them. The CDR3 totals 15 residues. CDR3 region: CAWSGVNSGANVLTF. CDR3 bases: TGTGCCTGGAGTGGGGTTAACTCTGGGGCCAACGTCCTGACTTTC.